A single sample gave rise to the 25 T cell receptor beta chains below, sequenced in a study of blood T cell repertoires in COVID-19. Clones were sequenced by immunoSEQ multiplex PCR, and TCRdb holds only the in-frame ones, with some missing. The sample lists some 170,000 clones; about 87% were seen once. Sequenced: peripheral blood. These TCRs come from a woman in her forties or fifties with acute or convalescent COVID-19.

The gene calls are TRBV6-4 and TRBJ1-2, with 9 bases matching TRBD1. V lost 3 bases and J lost 6; bases outside the gene matches: 8. Germline V gene sequence: CDR1 MRHNA, CDR2 SNTAGT. The CDR3 totals 15 residues. CDR3 protein: CASSEGDRVSDGYTF. In nucleotides, the CDR3 is TGTGCCAGCAGTGAAGGGGACAGGGTATCGGATGGCTACACCTTC.

V is TRBV5-1 and J is TRBJ1-2, with D maybe TRBD1 (6 bases). Looked up from germline, CDR1 is SGHRS and CDR2 is YFSETQ. This CDR3 is built from 12 residues. V lost 3 bases to trimming and J lost 8 bases, with 11 bases between them. The CDR3: CASSWSGEGYTF. CDR3 nucleotide sequence: TGCGCCAGCAGCTGGTCAGGGGAAGGCTACACCTTC.

The genes are TRBV20-1 and TRBJ2-3, with 11 bases that match TRBD1. CDR3 length: 14 residues. Germline V gene lookup returns CDR1 DFQATT and CDR2 SNEGSKA (reference sequence). Trimming took 3 bases from V and 7 from J; bases not matched to a gene: 6. The chain's CDR3 is CSASRTGGANTQYF. CDR3 in DNA: TGCAGTGCTAGTCGGACAGGGGGCGCGAATACGCAGTATTTT.

The gene calls are TRBV5-1 and TRBJ1-4, with 7 bases that match TRBD1. The V segment lost 4 bases and the J segment 3 bases; nucleotides outside the gene matches: 6. Germline V lookup: CDR1 SGHRS, CDR2 YFSETQ. The CDR3 contains 15 residues. This chain's CDR3 is CASSVTGDSNEKLFF. CDR3 in DNA: TGCGCCAGCAGCGTTACAGGGGATTCTAATGAAAAACTGTTTTTT.

The genes are TRBV30 and TRBJ1-2, with 7 bases fitting TRBD1. The junction had 18 bases not matched to a gene; V was cut back by 2 bases and J by 3 bases. CDR3 length: 18 residues. CDR1 is GTSNPN, CDR2 SVGIG, per germline (reference sequence). The CDR3, as DNA: TGTGCCTGGAGTATGGGGTTGCATCGGGGACAGCGGCACTATGGCTACACCTTC. Its translation is CAWSMGLHRGQRHYGYTF.

The chain recombines TRBV6-5 with TRBJ2-7; TRBD2 is a possible D gene (6 bases). Trimming took 6 bases from V and 6 from J, leaving 12 bases between them. Per the germline V gene, CDR1 is MNHEY and CDR2 is SVGAGI. The CDR3 has 12 residues. CDR3 nucleotides: TGTGCCAGCAGCAGGAGGGACTTCGAGCAGTACTTC. It specifies CASSRRDFEQYF.

The chain recombines TRBV6-5 with TRBJ1-2, with 8 positions matching TRBD1. Germline CDR1 and CDR2: MNHEY and SVGAGI. Germline trimming cut 6 bases from V and 6 bases from J; bases unmatched to any gene: 6. CDR3 size: 13 residues. CDR3 sequence: CASRIDRGHGYTF. DNA of the CDR3: TGTGCCAGCAGAATCGACAGGGGCCATGGCTACACCTTC.

The chain combines TRBV9 with TRBJ2-1; 8 nucleotides align to TRBD2. The CDR3 sequence is 15 residues long. Germline loops: CDR1 SGDLS, CDR2 YYNGEE. J lost 9 bases, V lost 0 bases, and 8 bases had no gene match. This CDR3 is CASSVDGAREGEQFF. CDR3 nucleotide sequence: TGTGCCAGCAGCGTAGATGGGGCCCGGGAGGGTGAGCAGTTCTTC.

There are a few counts of this clone. The chain links TRBV5-6 to TRBJ1-4; D may be TRBD1 (6 bases). This CDR3 is built from 15 residues. The germline V gene has CDR1 SGHDT and CDR2 YYEEEE. V lost 4 bases and J 0 bases, leaving 10 bases between the germline ends. As DNA, the CDR3 is TGTGCCAGCAGCGAGCAGGGGACAACTAATGAAAAACTGTTTTTT. As protein: CASSEQGTTNEKLFF.

J is TRBJ2-7 and V is TRBV19; TRBD1 aligns across 10 bases. This CDR3 spans 14 amino acids. Germline V lookup: CDR1 LNHDA, CDR2 SQIVND (reference sequence). The V segment lost 9 bases and the J segment 2 bases; nucleotides outside the gene matches: 7. Here the CDR3 reads CASSPGQGPYEQYF. The CDR3 coding sequence is TGTGCCAGCAGTCCGGGACAGGGGCCCTACGAGCAGTACTTC.

The chain uses TRBV4-1 and TRBJ2-2; perhaps TRBD2 as D (7 bases). The CDR3 length is 17 residues. V lost 0 bases, J lost 3 bases, and 14 bases lay in between. Looked up from germline, CDR1 is MGHRA and CDR2 is YSYEKL. The CDR3 DNA is TGCGCCAGCAGCCAAGAGTACGGGGGGCCCGACACCGGGGAGCTGTTTTTT. Translation: CASSQEYGGPDTGELFF.

On this clone itself: At one of its ends the junction is not consistent with the germline gene, which may arise from a read error. The chain has TRBV10-1 and TRBJ1-1; D gene ambiguous. Germline V CDR1 and CDR2: WNHNN, SYGVQD (reference sequence). The CDR3 runs to 14 residues. The DNA of the CDR3 is TGCGCCAGCAGTGAGTCGCTCCCGAACTCTGAAGCTTTCTTT. Translating gives CASSESLPNSEAFF.

This clone showed up just once. The chain is built from TRBV29-1 and TRBJ2-5; 16 bases agree with TRBD2. Germline lookup yields CDR1 SQVTM and CDR2 ANQGSEA. V trimming: 6 bases; J trimming: 5 bases; junction bases outside the gene matches: 0. The CDR3 has 13 amino acids. As DNA, the CDR3 is TGCAGCGTGGGACTAGCGGGAGGGGAGACCCAGTACTTC. Amino acids: CSVGLAGGETQYF. Filled out from reference TRBV29-1 and TRBJ2-5, the complete variable domain reads SAVISQKPSRDICQRGTSLTIQCQVDSQVTMMFWYRQQPGQSLTLIATANQGSEATYESGFVIDKFPISRPNLTFSTLTVSNMSPEDSSIYLCSVGLAGGETQYFGPGTRLLVL.

This clone appeared once. The chain employs TRBV5-6 and TRBJ1-2; no reliable D call. The V gene lost 2 bases and the J gene lost 7 bases, with 12 bases spanning the gap. The length of the CDR3 is 13 residues. The germline CDR1 and CDR2 sequences are SGHDT and YYEEEE. The CDR3 here is CASSLGNPGGYTF. In DNA form, the CDR3 reads TGTGCCAGCAGCTTAGGTAATCCGGGTGGCTACACCTTC.

The gene calls are TRBV5-1 and TRBJ2-5, with TRBD2 matching 14 bases. The CDR3 consists of 17 residues. Germline trimming cut 4 bases from V and 5 bases from J; bases unmatched to any gene: 10. The germline gives CDR1 SGHRS, CDR2 YFSETQ. CDR3 residues: CASSGGTSGSAGETQYF. CDR3 in DNA: TGCGCCAGCAGCGGTGGGACTAGCGGGAGTGCGGGTGAGACCCAGTACTTC. The entire variable domain, with the rest obtained from reference TRBV5-1 and TRBJ2-5, is as follows: KAGVTQTPRYLIKTRGQQVTLSCSPISGHRSVSWYQQTPGQGLQFLFEYFSETQRNKGNFPGRFSGRQFSNSRSEMNVSTLELGDSALYLCASSGGTSGSAGETQYFGPGTRLLVL.

This chain uses TRBV2 with TRBJ2-3; 11 bases map to TRBD2. CDR1 is SNHLY and CDR2 is FYNNEI in the germline V gene. The trim removed 6 bases at V and 1 base at J, leaving 3 bases unmatched. The CDR3 is 15 amino acids. CDR3 coding DNA: TGTGCCAGCAGAACGGGACTAGCGGGCACAGATACGCAGTATTTT. Its protein product is CASRTGLAGTDTQYF.

The chain combines TRBV28 with TRBJ1-1; D perhaps matches TRBD1 (6 bases). CDR3 length: 15 residues. Germline V gives CDR1 MDHEN, CDR2 SYDVKM. Trimming removed 3 bases from V and 3 bases from J, with 14 bases in between. CDR3 residues: CASSLRGAIDTEAFF. CDR3 in DNA: TGTGCCAGCAGTTTGCGGGGGGCCATTGACACTGAAGCTTTCTTT.

V and J are TRBV4-3 and TRBJ1-4; 9 bases map to TRBD1. The CDR3 totals 16 residues. The trim removed 1 base at V and 5 bases at J, leaving 5 bases unmatched. Germline V lookup: CDR1 LGHNA, CDR2 YSLEER. Here the CDR3 DNA reads TGCGCCAGCAGCCAAGGAAACAGGGGGCGGAATGAAAAACTGTTTTTT. Protein product: CASSQGNRGRNEKLFF.

The genes are TRBV2 and TRBJ1-1, with D maybe TRBD1 (5 bases). This CDR3 has 12 residues. The germline V gene has CDR1 SNHLY and CDR2 FYNNEI. The V and J ends lost 9 bases and 5 bases respectively, with 13 bases between them. This CDR3 is CARWQGGTEAFF. CDR3 in DNA: TGTGCCAGGTGGCAGGGAGGGACTGAAGCTTTCTTT.

This chain connects TRBV6-6 to TRBJ1-1; D gene unclear. The germline gives CDR1 MNHNY, CDR2 SVGAGI (reference sequence). This CDR3 contains 15 residues. V was trimmed by 3 bases and J by 0 bases, leaving 11 bases between them. The CDR3 reads CASSYAHSMNTEAFF. The CDR3 bases are TGTGCCAGCAGTTATGCCCACAGCATGAACACTGAAGCTTTCTTT.

This clone was found once. The chain joins TRBV3-1 (or the pseudogene TRBV3-2) to TRBJ1-2, with 10 bases matching TRBD1. V was pared by 4 bases and J by 5 bases, with 7 bases of the junction left unmatched. The germline CDR1 and CDR2 sequences are LGHDT and YNNKEL (reference sequence). The CDR3 spans 15 residues. The CDR3 loop is CASSPAGTGEYGYTF. As DNA, the CDR3 is TGTGCCAGCAGCCCAGCCGGGACAGGGGAGTATGGCTACACCTTC.

A few counts support this clone. V and J are TRBV25-1 and TRBJ2-7, with D maybe TRBD2 (6 bases). The CDR3 runs 15 residues. Germline V gene sequence: CDR1 MGHDK, CDR2 SYGVNS. Trimming shortened V by 5 bases and J by 1 base, and 15 bases separated the two germline ends. The CDR3 coding sequence is TGTGCCAGCAGTCCCGGGAACGGACTATCCTACGAGCAGTACTTC. Translation gives CASSPGNGLSYEQYF.

The chain is built from TRBV3-1 (or the pseudogene TRBV3-2) and TRBJ2-5; D is undetermined. Germline CDR1 and CDR2: LGHDT and YNNKEL (reference sequence). Trimming left V 4 bases short and J 5 bases short, with 8 bases between. This CDR3 region has 12 residues. The CDR3 here is CASSRMEETQYF. The CDR3 bases are TGTGCCAGCAGCCGAATGGAGGAGACCCAGTACTTC.

This clone was detected once. This chain links TRBV5-4 with TRBJ1-2; perhaps TRBD1 as D (5 bases). Trimming pared 5 bases from V and 2 bases from J, leaving 16 bases between. Germline loops: CDR1 SGHNT, CDR2 YYREEE (reference sequence). The CDR3 sequence is 15 residues long. CDR3 region: CASSKPQGTNYGYTF. The CDR3 DNA reads TGTGCCAGCAGTAAACCCCAGGGAACCAACTATGGCTACACCTTC.

This clone was found once. The chain carries TRBV7-2 and TRBJ1-2; no firm D call. V dropped 1 base and J dropped 2 bases, with 5 bases sitting between them. The CDR3 sequence is 13 residues long. CDR1 SGHTA and CDR2 FQGNSA come from the germline V gene. The CDR3 sequence is CASSLGVNYGYTF. The CDR3, as DNA: TGTGCCAGCAGCTTAGGAGTAAACTATGGCTACACCTTC.